One T cell receptor beta chain is described in this entry. Its antigen is still unknown. The treatment here: about 20 received Ad26.COV2.S at low or high dose, single or two shots; about 5 received placebo; per-sample allocation not given. Sampling occurred on day 63 after the first vaccine or placebo injection. Whoever gave the sample was an adult aged 18-55 years in Boston. The data derive from a study of Ad26.COV2.S vaccination and SARS-CoV-2 variants. Overall study: Administration of Ad26.COV2.S was intramuscular, either once or twice 56 days apart. Study-level findings and limits: Substantial breadth was reportedly displayed by spike-specific CD8+ and CD4+ T cell responses after vaccination.

Profiling relied on immunoSEQ multiplex PCR, and the TCRdb table lists in-frame clones only, not all of them. The table shows about 350,000 clones, with around 86% occurring only once. The TCR was taken from a person between 18 and 59 years old who received the Ad26.COV2.S COVID-19 vaccine or a placebo. The sample was peripheral blood, taken in a trial of Ad26.COV2.S vaccine versus placebo.

The CDR3 DNA follows: TGCAGTGCTAGTGGATTCAGGGGCCCCTCCACAGATACGCAGTATTTT. This encodes CSASGFRGPSTDTQYF. The chain carries TRBV20-1 and TRBJ2-3; D possibly corresponds to TRBD1 (6 bases). Deletions cut 3 bases from V and 2 bases from J, with 18 bases between. The CDR3 has 16 amino acids. CDR1 is DFQATT and CDR2 is SNEGSKA in the germline V gene (reference sequence).